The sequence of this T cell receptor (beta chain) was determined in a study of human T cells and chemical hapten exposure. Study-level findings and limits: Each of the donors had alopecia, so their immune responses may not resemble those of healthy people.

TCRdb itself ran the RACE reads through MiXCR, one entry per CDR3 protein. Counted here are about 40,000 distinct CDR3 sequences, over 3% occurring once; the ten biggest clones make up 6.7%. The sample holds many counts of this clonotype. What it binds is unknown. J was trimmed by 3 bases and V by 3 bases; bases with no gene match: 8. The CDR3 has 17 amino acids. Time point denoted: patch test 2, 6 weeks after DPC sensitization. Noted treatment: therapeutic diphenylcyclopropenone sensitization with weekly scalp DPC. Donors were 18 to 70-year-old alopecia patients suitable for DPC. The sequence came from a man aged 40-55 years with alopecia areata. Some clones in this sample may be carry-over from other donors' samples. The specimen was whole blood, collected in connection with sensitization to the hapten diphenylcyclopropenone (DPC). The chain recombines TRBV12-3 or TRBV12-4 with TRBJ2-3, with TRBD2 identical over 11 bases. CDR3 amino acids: CASSFRLAGPFTDTQYF. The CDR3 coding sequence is TGTGCCAGCAGTTTTAGACTAGCGGGACCGTTTACAGATACGCAGTATTTT.